The clone carrying this T cell receptor (beta chain) has just a few counts. These data belong to a study of CD8 T cells in ankylosing spondylitis. TCRdb re-analysed the 5' RACE reads in MiXCR, keeping a single row per CDR3 protein. The sample contains about 400,000 distinct CDR3 sequences, 20% of which appear only once. V lost 5 bases and J 0 bases, leaving 11 bases between the germline ends. The CDR3 runs 14 residues. Germline assignment: CDR1 SGHRS and CDR2 YFSETQ. The J gene is TRBJ1-1, the V gene TRBV5-1; no reliable D call. The source material was blood, either unsorted or a sorted T cell fraction (not recorded which). The clonotype comes from a male donor with ankylosing spondylitis or in good health (not recorded which). The DNA of the CDR3 is TGCGCCAGCAGTTTCGGTAGGGTGAACACTGAAGCTTTCTTT. Protein sequence: CASSFGRVNTEAFF. Full variable domain (missing parts from reference TRBV5-1 and TRBJ1-1): KAGVTQTPRYLIKTRGQQVTLSCSPISGHRSVSWYQQTPGQGLQFLFEYFSETQRNKGNFPGRFSGRQFSNSRSEMNVSTLELGDSALYLCASSFGRVNTEAFFGQGTRLTVV.